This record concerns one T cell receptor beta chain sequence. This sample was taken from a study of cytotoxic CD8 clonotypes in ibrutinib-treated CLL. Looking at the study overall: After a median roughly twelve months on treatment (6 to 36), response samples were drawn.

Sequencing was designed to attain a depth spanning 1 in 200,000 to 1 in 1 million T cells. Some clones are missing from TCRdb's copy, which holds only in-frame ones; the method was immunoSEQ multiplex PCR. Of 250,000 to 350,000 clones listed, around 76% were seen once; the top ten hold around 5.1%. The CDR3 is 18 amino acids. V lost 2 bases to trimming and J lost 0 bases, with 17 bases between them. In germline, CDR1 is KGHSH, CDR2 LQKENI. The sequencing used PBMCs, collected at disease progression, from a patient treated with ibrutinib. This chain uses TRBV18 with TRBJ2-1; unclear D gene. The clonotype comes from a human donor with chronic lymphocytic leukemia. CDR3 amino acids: CASSPSSKALSSYNEQFF. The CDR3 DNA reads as TGTGCCAGCTCACCATCCAGTAAAGCGCTTAGCTCCTACAATGAGCAGTTCTTC.